One and the same sample provided the 13 T cell receptor beta chains below, sequenced in a study of blood T cell repertoires in COVID-19 (dated by TCRdb to the early 2020s). Libraries were made using the immunoSEQ multiplex PCR assay. The table comes from immuneACCESS by way of TCRdb, which keeps in-frame sequences with V and J called. Part of the clones is missing from these tables; in studies checked, under half for an unresolved V gene and the rest for unknown reasons. This sample lists 260,000 or so clones; 85% were detected once. The ten largest clones capture 2.5% of the sample. Source material: PBMCs or T cells enriched from blood (not recorded which). The source is a woman aged 45-65 years who had recovered from COVID-19.

V is TRBV29-1 and J is TRBJ2-1; D is uncertain. This CDR3 has 12 residues. Trimming pared 3 bases from V and 7 bases from J, leaving 10 bases between. Germline loops: CDR1 SQVTM, CDR2 ANQGSEA. The CDR3: CSVEETLNEQFF. CDR3 DNA: TGCAGCGTTGAGGAGACTCTAAATGAGCAGTTCTTC.

The rearrangement links TRBV19 to TRBJ2-1, with 9 positions matching TRBD1. CDR1 LNHDA and CDR2 SQIVND come from the germline V gene (reference sequence). This CDR3 is 15 amino acids long. With V trimmed by 4 bases and J by 6 bases, 7 bases remained unmatched. The CDR3 DNA reads as TGTGCCAGTAGTAGGACAGGGGTCCTTGGCAATGAGCAGTTCTTC. Translated: CASSRTGVLGNEQFF.

The chain combines TRBV2 with TRBJ2-5; 9 nucleotides match TRBD2. This CDR3 comprises 17 residues. Germline CDR1 is SNHLY and CDR2 is FYNNEI. Losses at the gene ends were 8 bases for V and 5 bases for J; bases not matched to a gene: 18. In DNA form, the CDR3 reads TGTGCCAGCGACGGCGTTTATTTGCGGGGGGGCCCCGAGACCCAGTACTTC. Residues: CASDGVYLRGGPETQYF.

In regard to this clone: Different DNA sequences within this sample yield the same CDR3. The V call is TRBV6-5, the J call TRBJ1-2; 8 bases agree with TRBD1. Germline V gene sequence: CDR1 MNHEY, CDR2 SVGAGI. The V segment lost 4 bases and the J segment 8 bases; nucleotides outside the gene matches: 3. This CDR3 is 12 amino acids long. In DNA form, the CDR3 reads TGTGCCAGCAGTTTCAGGGGGCAAGGCTACACCTTC. Amino acids: CASSFRGQGYTF.

The V gene is TRBV18, the J gene TRBJ2-5; the match to TRBD2 covers 11 bases. Germline values: CDR1 KGHSH, CDR2 LQKENI. The length of the CDR3 is 14 residues. Trimming cost V 5 bases and J 2 bases; bases outside gene matches: 1. The CDR3 sequence is CASSVAGGQETQYF. CDR3 nucleotide sequence: TGTGCCAGCTCAGTAGCGGGAGGGCAAGAGACCCAGTACTTC.

V and J are TRBV2 and TRBJ1-4, with D possibly being TRBD1 (6 bases). CDR1 and CDR2 (germline): SNHLY, FYNNEI. The length of the CDR3 is 15 residues. V was cut by 2 bases and J by 5 bases, with 12 bases left in between. CDR3 residues: CASSEIQGINEKLFF. The CDR3 coding sequence is TGTGCCAGCAGTGAAATACAGGGTATAAATGAAAAACTGTTTTTT.

This clone was observed a handful of times. This rearrangement joins TRBV15 to TRBJ2-3; TRBD2 aligns across 7 bases. The length of the CDR3 is 15 residues. CDR1 is LNHNV and CDR2 is YYDKDF in the germline V gene (reference sequence). J gave up 2 bases and V 6 bases, and 8 bases lay outside the gene matches. For the CDR3, the DNA is TGTGCCACCAGTGGCGGGCGGGGGACCACAGATACGCAGTATTTT. This gives the protein CATSGGRGTTDTQYF.

V usage is TRBV4-2 and J usage is TRBJ2-6; 7 positions match TRBD1. Germline V gene data show CDR1 as LGHNA and CDR2 as YNFKEQ. The CDR3 runs to 16 residues. After removal of 2 bases from V and 2 bases from J, the junction contained 3 bases not matched to a gene. CDR3 sequence: CASSQTGTAGANVLTF. The DNA for the CDR3 is TGTGCCAGCAGCCAAACGGGGACAGCTGGGGCCAACGTCCTGACTTTC.

The gene calls are TRBV24-1 and TRBJ2-5; tentatively, D is TRBD1 (5 bases). Per the germline V gene, CDR1 is KGHDR and CDR2 is SFDVKD. This CDR3 is built from 15 residues. Trimming shortened V by 2 bases and J by 5 bases, and 14 bases separated the two germline ends. The CDR3 loop reads CATSDSRPGSETQYF. The CDR3 DNA reads TGTGCCACCAGTGATTCACGCCCAGGGTCTGAGACCCAGTACTTC.

The chain carries TRBV6-2 or TRBV6-3 and TRBJ2-7; 10 positions agree with TRBD2. The V gene end was trimmed by 5 bases and the J gene end by 6 bases; junction bases not matched to a gene: 13. Looked up from germline, CDR1 is MNHEY and CDR2 is SVGEGT. The CDR3 contains 16 residues. The CDR3 nucleotides are TGTGCCAGCAGTGTGCGACCCGGGACTAGCGCCACCGAGCAGTACTTC. It specifies CASSVRPGTSATEQYF.

The chain couples TRBV7-9 to TRBJ1-2; D possibly corresponds to TRBD1 (6 bases). Trimming took 11 bases from V and 3 from J, leaving 13 bases between them. The CDR3 is 12 amino acids. Germline-derived CDR1 and CDR2 are SEHNR and FQNEAQ (reference sequence). Here the CDR3 reads CAGDRKDYGYTF. The CDR3 bases are TGTGCCGGCGACAGGAAGGACTATGGCTACACCTTC.

The chain's CDR3 is CASSLALLGLIQETQYF. CDR3 bases: TGTGCCAGCAGCTTAGCGCTATTAGGACTCATCCAAGAGACCCAGTACTTC. V is TRBV7-9 and J is TRBJ2-5, with D possibly being TRBD2 (5 bases). V shed 0 bases and J shed 1 base, with 15 bases lying between them. Germline V gene data show CDR1 as SEHNR and CDR2 as FQNEAQ (reference sequence). The CDR3 is made up of 17 amino acids. The full variable domain, with the rest looked up from reference TRBV7-9 and TRBJ2-5, is DTGVSQNPRHKITKRGQNVTFRCDPISEHNRLYWYRQTLGQGPEFLTYFQNEAQLEKSRLLSDRFSAERPKGSFSTLEIQRTEQGDSAMYLCASSLALLGLIQETQYFGPGTRLLVL.

In DNA form, the CDR3 reads TGTGCCAGCAGCCGCCGACAGGACTATGGCTACACCTTC. Amino acids: CASSRRQDYGYTF. This chain connects TRBV13 to TRBJ1-2; TRBD1 might be the D (6 bases). Trimming removed 5 bases at V and 3 bases at J, with 10 bases between. CDR3 length: 13 residues. Germline V gene sequence: CDR1 PRHDT, CDR2 FYEKMQ (reference sequence).